This TCR beta chain was documented in a study of monozygotic twins with inflammatory bowel disease. TCRdb re-called the 5' RACE reads; every CDR3 protein appears as one record, without DNA. The sample has more than 350,000 distinct CDR3 sequences, and its top ten clones hold 2% to 2.5%. The CDR3 runs to 11 residues. The germline V gene encodes CDR1 SGHDT and CDR2 YYEEEE. Sample: blood. The clonotype was recovered from a human donor with ulcerative colitis or Crohn's disease, or a healthy co-twin of an affected twin (not recorded which). V gene TRBV5-6 combines with J gene TRBJ2-3; TCRdb lists TRBD1, though no DNA is available to test this call. The chain's CDR3 is CASSFGTGEYF.